This entry concerns a single TCR beta chain. From the 5' RACE reads, TCRdb called clonotypes with MiXCR, one entry per CDR3 protein. Of over 55,000 distinct CDR3 sequences listed, 25% to 30% are singletons. The ends were cut back, 2 bases at V and 7 bases at J, with 8 bases in the middle. The CDR3 is 13 residues long. Germline-derived CDR1 and CDR2 are MDHEN and SYDVKM. This receptor was identified in a female donor with breast cancer. Sequencing was done on a sample of tumor-infiltrating memory CD4+ T cells sorted from the breast tumor. Subset meaning: memory CD4+ T cells, CD4+CD45RO+CD25-. The chain joins TRBV28 to TRBJ1-4; the D gene is possibly TRBD1 (5 bases). The CDR3 here is CASSLRGGEKLFF. CDR3 coding DNA: TGTGCCAGCAGTTTAAGGGGAGGTGAAAAACTGTTTTTT.